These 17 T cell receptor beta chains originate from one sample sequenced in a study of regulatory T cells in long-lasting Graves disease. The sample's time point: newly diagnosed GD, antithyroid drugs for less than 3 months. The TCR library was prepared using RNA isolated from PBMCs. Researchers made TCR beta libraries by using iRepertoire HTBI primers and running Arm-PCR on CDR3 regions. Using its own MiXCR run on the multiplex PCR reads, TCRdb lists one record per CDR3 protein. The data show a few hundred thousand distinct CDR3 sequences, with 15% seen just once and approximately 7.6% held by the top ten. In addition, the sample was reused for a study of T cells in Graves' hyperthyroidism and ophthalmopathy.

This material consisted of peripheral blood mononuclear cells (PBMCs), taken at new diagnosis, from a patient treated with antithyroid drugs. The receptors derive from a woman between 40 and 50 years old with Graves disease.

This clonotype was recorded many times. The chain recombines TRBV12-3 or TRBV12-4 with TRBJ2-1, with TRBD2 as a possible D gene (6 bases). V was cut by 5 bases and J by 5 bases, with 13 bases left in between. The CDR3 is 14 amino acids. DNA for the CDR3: TGTGCCAGCAGTCCCGCCGGAGGGGACAATGAGCAGTTCTTC. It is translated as CASSPAGGDNEQFF.

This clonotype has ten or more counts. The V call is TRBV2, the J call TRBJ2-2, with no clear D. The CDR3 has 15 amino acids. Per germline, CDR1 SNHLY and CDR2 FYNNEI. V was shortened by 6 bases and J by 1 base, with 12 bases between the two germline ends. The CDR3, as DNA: TGTGCCAGCAGCACCCGACTGGGGAACACCGGGGAGCTGTTTTTT. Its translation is CASSTRLGNTGELFF.

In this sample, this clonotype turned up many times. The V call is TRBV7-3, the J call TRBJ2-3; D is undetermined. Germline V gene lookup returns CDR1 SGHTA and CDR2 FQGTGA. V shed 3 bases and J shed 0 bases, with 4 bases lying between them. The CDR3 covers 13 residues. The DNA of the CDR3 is TGTGCCAGCAGCTTCCAAAGCACAGATACGCAGTATTTT. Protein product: CASSFQSTDTQYF.

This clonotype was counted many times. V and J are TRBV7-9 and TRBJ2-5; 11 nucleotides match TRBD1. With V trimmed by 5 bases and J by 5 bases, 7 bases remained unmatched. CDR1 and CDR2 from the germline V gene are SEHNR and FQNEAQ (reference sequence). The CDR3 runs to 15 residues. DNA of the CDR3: TGTGCCAGCAGCAGTACGGACAGGGGGCGGGAGACCCAGTACTTC. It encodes CASSSTDRGRETQYF.

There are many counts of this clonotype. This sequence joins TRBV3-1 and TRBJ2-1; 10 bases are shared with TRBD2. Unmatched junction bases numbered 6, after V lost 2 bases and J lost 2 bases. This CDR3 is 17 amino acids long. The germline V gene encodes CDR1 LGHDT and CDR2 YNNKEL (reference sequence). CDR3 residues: CASSQTSSGSPYNEQFF. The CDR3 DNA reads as TGTGCCAGCAGCCAAACTTCTAGCGGGAGTCCCTACAATGAGCAGTTCTTC.

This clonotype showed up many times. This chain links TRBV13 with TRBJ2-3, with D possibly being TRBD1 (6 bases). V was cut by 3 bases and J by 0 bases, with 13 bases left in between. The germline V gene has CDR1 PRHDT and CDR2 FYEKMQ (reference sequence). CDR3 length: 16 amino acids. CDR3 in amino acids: CASSFSGASSTDTQYF. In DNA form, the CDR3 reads TGTGCCAGCAGCTTCTCAGGGGCCTCTAGCACAGATACGCAGTATTTT.

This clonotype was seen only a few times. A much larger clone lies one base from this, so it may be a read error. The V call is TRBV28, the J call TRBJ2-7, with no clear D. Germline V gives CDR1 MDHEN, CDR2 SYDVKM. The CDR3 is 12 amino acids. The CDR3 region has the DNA TGTGCCAGCGGTTTGAGTGACTACGAGCAGTACTTC. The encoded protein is CASGLSDYEQYF.

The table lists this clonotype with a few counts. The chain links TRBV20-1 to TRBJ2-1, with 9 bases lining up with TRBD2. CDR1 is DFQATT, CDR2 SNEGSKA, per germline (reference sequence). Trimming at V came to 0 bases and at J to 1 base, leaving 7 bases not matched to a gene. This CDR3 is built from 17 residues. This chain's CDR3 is CSAREKASGKSYNEQFF. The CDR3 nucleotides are TGCAGTGCTAGAGAAAAAGCTAGCGGGAAGTCCTACAATGAGCAGTTCTTC.

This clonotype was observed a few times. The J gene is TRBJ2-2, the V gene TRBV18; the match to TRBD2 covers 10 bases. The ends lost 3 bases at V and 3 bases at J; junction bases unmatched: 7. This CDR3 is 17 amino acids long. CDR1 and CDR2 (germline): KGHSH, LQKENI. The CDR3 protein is CASSPRGTSEYTGELFF. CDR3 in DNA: TGTGCCAGCTCACCCCGTGGGACTAGCGAGTACACCGGGGAGCTGTTTTTT.

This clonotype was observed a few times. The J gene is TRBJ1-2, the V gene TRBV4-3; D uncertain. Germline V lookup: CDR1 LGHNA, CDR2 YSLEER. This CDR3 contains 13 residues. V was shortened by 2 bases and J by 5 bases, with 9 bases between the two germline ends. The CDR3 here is CASSQIDGYGYTF. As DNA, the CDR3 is TGCGCCAGCAGCCAAATCGACGGATATGGCTACACCTTC.

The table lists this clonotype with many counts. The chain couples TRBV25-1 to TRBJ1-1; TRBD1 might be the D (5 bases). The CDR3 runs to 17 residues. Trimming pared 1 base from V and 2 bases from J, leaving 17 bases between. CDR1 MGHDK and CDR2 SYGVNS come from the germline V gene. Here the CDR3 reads CASSEFFGTGLNTEAFF. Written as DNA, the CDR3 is TGTGCCAGCAGTGAATTTTTCGGTACGGGGCTTAACACTGAAGCTTTCTTT. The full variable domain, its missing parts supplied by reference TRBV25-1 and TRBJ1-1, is EADIYQTPRYLVIGTGKKITLECSQTMGHDKMYWYQQDPGMELHLIHYSYGVNSTEKGDLSSESTVSRIRTEHFPLTLESARPSHTSQYLCASSEFFGTGLNTEAFFGQGTRLTVV.

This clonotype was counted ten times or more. The CDR3, as DNA: TGTGCCAGCAGTTGGGGGCAGGCCTCCTACGAGCAGTACTTC. The encoded protein is CASSWGQASYEQYF. V and J are TRBV28 and TRBJ2-7, with D possibly matching TRBD1 (6 bases). Deletions cut 4 bases from V and 0 bases from J, with 10 bases between. CDR3 length: 14 residues. CDR1 and CDR2 (germline): MDHEN, SYDVKM.

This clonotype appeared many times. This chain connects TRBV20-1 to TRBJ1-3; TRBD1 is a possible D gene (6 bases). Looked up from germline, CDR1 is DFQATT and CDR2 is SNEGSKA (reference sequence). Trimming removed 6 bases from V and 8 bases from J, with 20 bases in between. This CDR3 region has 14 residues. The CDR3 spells CSAVWRGEWDTIYF. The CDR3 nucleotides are TGCAGTGCCGTCTGGAGGGGGGAATGGGACACCATATATTTT.

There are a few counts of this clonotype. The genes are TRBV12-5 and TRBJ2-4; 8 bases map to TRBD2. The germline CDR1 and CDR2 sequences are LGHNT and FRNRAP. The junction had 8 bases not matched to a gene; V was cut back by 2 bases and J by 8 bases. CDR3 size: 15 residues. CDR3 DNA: TGTGCTAGTGGTTTGATAGCGGGGCGGCTTCACATTCAGTACTTC. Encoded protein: CASGLIAGRLHIQYF. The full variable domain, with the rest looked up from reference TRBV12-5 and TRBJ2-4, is DARVTQTPRHKVTEMGQEVTMRCQPILGHNTVFWYRQTMMQGLELLAYFRNRAPLDDSGMPKDRFSAEMPDATLATLKIQPSEPRDSAVYFCASGLIAGRLHIQYFGAGTRLSVL.

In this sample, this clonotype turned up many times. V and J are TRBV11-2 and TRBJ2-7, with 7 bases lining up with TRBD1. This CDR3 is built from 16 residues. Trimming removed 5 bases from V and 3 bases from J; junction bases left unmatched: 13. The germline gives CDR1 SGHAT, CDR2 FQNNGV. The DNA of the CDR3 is TGTGCCAGCAGCCCCCGACAGGGCCCATTTTTCTACGAGCAGTACTTC. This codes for CASSPRQGPFFYEQYF.

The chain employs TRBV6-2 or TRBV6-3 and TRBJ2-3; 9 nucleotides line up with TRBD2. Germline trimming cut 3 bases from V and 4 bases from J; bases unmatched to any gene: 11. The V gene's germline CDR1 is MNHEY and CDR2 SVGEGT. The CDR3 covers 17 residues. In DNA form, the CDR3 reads TGTGCCAGCAGTTATCGATTTAGCGGGAGAGGACCAGATACGCAGTATTTT. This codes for CASSYRFSGRGPDTQYF.

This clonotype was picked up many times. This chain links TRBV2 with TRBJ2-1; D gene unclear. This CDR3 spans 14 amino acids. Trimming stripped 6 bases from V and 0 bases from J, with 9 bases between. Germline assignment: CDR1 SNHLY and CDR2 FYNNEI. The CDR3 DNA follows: TGTGCCAGCAGCAGCGAACCCTCCTACAATGAGCAGTTCTTC. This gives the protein CASSSEPSYNEQFF. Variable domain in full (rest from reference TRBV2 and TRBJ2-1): EPEVTQTPSHQVTQMGQEVILRCVPISNHLYFYWYRQILGQKVEFLVSFYNNEISEKSEIFDDQFSVERPDGSNFTLKIRSTKLEDSAMYFCASSSEPSYNEQFFGPGTRLTVL.